This TCR beta chain was identified during a study of PD-1 blockade in classical Hodgkin lymphoma (dated by TCRdb to the early 2020s). Regarding the complete study: Nivolumab dosing was 3 mg/kg intravenously every 2 weeks, continuing until either disease progression or unacceptable toxicity. To define a peripheral blood immune signature of response to PD-1 blockade in classical Hodgkin lymphoma, the study combined TCR beta sequencing with CyTOF. Overall study outcomes, separate from this receptor: Baseline diversity similar to that of newly diagnosed patients was observed in trial patients achieving complete response, whereas significantly lower diversity was observed in partial responders and progressors. By C4D1, a significant rise was seen in CD4+ TCR diversity but not in CD8+ TCR diversity (p=0.0027 vs p=0.16), and the rise was most apparent among complete responders (p=0.02). Baseline TCR diversity was reported as lower in newly diagnosed patients than in healthy donors, and lower still in relapsed/refractory patients. Lower diversity was seen in patients whose nivolumab began less than 1 year after ASCT, and these patients were left out of later analyses so that immune reconstitution would not confound the results. The study was restricted to a single clinical trial cohort, and the causes of repertoire differences, possibly disease activity or prior therapy, were left undefined.

Genomic DNA was extracted with the Qiagen DNeasy kit from unsorted PBMCs and from negatively selected CD4+ and CD8+ fractions. TCR beta CDR3 regions were amplified by immunoSEQ multiplex PCR using primers annealing to V and J segments. A synthetic immune receptor repertoire was used to minimize amplification bias, and remaining bias was computationally removed after sequencing. The source study handled its data this way. Custom Python scripts were used to quantify repertoire diversity as the Shannon entropy index. The unsorted, CD4+ and CD8+ repertoires were each analyzed separately, with the exception of combined analyses, where CD4+ and CD8+ sequences were merged in silico. Clonal expansion was defined as at least a 2-fold frequency increase after treatment relative to C1D1, with a pseudocount of 0.5 for undetected baseline clones. Clones with 0 or 1 copy at C1D1 were defined as singleton clones, while clones with 2 or more copies were defined as non-singleton clones. Clones expanded in unsorted samples were assigned a CD4+, CD8+ or unknown annotation through matching of protein sequences in sorted samples from the same patient. Wilcoxon tests on paired samples were used to test diversity changes from C1D1 to C4D1. Drawn from immuneACCESS, this table holds only the in-frame rearrangements with V and J called that TCRdb kept. Clones are partly lost; checked studies trace under half to an unresolved V gene and leave the rest unexplained. The DNA gave D and trimming, while V, J and clone size come from that table. The sample records more than 85,000 clones, about nine tenths of which are singletons. The top ten clones comprise 2.6% of the sample.

The sample's time point label is to be understood as: cycle 2 day 1 (C2D1) of nivolumab. All trial patients had relapsed after autologous stem cell transplantation, with cohorts A, B and C differing in prior brentuximab vedotin exposure. The trial cohort comprised 56 patients with relapsed/refractory classical Hodgkin lymphoma whose best overall responses were complete response, partial response or progressive disease. In the multi-cohort phase II CheckMate 205 trial, trial patients received single-agent nivolumab. An independent review committee assessed best overall response by applying the 2007 International Working Group response criteria. Trial PBMCs were collected just before the start of nivolumab (C1D1) and during therapy at cycle 2 day 1 and cycle 4 day 1. Peripheral blood was collected in 8 mL Vacutainer Cell Preparation Tubes, from which PBMCs were isolated by centrifugation and then cryopreserved.

With respect to this clone: This receptor's antigen is unknown. The sample holds no much larger clone one base away, and base qualities are not on file.

CDR1 and CDR2, looked up from the germline V gene, are MNHEY and SVGAGI. The CDR3 sequence holds 15 residues, the cysteine and phenylalanine included. Only CDR3 DNA remains: 45 bases, in frame from the first base. The V end gives up 6 bases and the J end 6 bases, leaving 7 bases in the junction not matched to a gene. This clonotype was sampled from a human donor with classical Hodgkin lymphoma. The V and J genes are TRBV6-5 and TRBJ2-2, with 10 middle bases fitting TRBD1. Sequences were derived from peripheral blood mononuclear cells (PBMCs), sampled before the second cycle of nivolumab. CDR3 loop: CASRQWTGGSGELFF. DNA sequence: TGTGCCAGCAGACAGTGGACAGGGGGATCCGGGGAGCTGTTTTTT.